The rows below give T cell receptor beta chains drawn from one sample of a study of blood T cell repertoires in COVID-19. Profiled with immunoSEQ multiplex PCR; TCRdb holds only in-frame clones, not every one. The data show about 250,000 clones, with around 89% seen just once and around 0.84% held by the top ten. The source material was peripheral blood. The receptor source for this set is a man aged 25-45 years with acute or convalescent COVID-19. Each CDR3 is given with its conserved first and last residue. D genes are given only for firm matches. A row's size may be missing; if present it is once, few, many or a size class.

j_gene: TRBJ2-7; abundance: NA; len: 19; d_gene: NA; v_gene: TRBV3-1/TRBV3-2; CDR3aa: CASSQGFGRAKNSWDEQYF; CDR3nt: TGTGCCAGCAGCCAAGGTTTCGGCAGGGCCAAGAATTCGTGGGACGAGCAGTACTTC
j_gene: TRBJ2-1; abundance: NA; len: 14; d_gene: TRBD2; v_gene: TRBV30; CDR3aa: CAWSKSGEYNEQFF; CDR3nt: TGTGCCTGGAGTAAGAGCGGGGAATACAATGAGCAGTTCTTC
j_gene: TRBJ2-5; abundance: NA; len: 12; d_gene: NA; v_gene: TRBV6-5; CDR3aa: CASAAPPETQYF; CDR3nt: TGTGCCAGCGCGGCGCCTCCAGAGACCCAGTACTTC
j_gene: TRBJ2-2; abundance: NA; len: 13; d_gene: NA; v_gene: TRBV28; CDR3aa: CASTTRNTGELFF; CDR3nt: TGTGCCAGCACCACAAGAAACACCGGGGAGCTGTTTTTT
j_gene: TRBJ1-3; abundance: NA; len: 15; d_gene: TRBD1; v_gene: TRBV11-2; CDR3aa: CASSPWGQVGNTIYF; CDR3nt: TGTGCCAGCAGCCCCTGGGGACAGGTTGGAAACACCATATATTTT
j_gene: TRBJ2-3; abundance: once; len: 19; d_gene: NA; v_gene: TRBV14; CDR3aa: CASSQAFPRHPPSTDTQYF; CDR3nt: TGTGCCAGCAGCCAAGCGTTTCCCAGACATCCCCCTAGCACAGATACGCAGTATTTT
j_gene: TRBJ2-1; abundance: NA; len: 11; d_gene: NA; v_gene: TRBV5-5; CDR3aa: CASSPRVGEFF; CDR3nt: TGTGCCAGCAGCCCCAGGGTAGGGGAGTTCTTC
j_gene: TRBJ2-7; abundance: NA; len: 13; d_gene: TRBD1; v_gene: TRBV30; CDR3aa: CAWSVLRGREQYF; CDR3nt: TGTGCCTGGAGTGTACTAAGGGGGCGGGAGCAGTACTTC
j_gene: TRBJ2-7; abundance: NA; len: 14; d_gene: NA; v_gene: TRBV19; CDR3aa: CASAEPGGSYEQYF; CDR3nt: TGTGCCAGTGCCGAGCCCGGCGGCTCCTACGAGCAGTACTTC
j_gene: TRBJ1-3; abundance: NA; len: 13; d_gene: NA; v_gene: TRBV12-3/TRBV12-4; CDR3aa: CASSWTARNTIYF; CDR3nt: TGTGCCAGCAGTTGGACAGCGAGAAACACCATATATTTT
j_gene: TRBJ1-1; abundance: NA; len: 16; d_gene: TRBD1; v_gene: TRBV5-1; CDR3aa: CASSRDRGTSGTEAFF; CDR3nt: TGCGCCAGCAGCCGGGACAGGGGGACGTCAGGCACTGAAGCTTTCTTT
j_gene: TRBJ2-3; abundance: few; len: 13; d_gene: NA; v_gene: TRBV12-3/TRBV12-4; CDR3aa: CASSPTTKNTQYF; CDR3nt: TGTGCCAGCAGCCCTACTACCAAGAATACGCAGTATTTT
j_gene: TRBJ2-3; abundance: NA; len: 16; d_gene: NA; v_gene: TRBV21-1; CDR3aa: CASSKGLGTHTDTQYF; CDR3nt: TGTGCCAGCAGCAAAGGGTTAGGGACACACACAGATACGCAGTATTTT
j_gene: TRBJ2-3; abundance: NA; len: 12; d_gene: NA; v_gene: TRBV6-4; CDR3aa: CASGRDCDTQYF; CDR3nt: TGTGCCAGCGGAAGGGACTGTGATACGCAGTATTTT